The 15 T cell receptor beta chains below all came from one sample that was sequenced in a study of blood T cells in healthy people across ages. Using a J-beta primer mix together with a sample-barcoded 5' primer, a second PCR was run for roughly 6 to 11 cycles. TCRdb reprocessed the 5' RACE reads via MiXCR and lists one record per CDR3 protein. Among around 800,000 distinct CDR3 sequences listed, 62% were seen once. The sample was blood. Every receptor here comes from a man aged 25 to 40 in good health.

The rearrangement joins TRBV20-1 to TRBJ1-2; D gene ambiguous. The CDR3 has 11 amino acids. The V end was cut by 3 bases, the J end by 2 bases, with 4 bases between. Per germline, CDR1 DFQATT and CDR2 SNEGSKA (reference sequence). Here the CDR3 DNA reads TGCAGTGCTAGCGAGAACTATGGCTACACCTTC. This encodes CSASENYGYTF.

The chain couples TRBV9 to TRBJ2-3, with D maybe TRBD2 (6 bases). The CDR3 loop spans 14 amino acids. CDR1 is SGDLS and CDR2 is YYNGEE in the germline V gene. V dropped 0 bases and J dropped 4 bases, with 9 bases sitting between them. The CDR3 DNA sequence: TGTGCCAGCAGCGTAGCGGGAGTCCCAGATACGCAGTATTTT. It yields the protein CASSVAGVPDTQYF. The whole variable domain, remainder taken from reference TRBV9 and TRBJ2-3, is DSGVTQTPKHLITATGQRVTLRCSPRSGDLSVYWYQQSLDQGLQFLIQYYNGEERAKGNILERFSAQQFPDLHSELNLSSLELGDSALYFCASSVAGVPDTQYFGPGTRLTVL.

The CDR3 bases are TGTGCCAGCAGCTTAGGCAGGGGTTCACATGGCTACACCTTC. It translates to CASSLGRGSHGYTF. The chain uses TRBV13 and TRBJ1-2; D perhaps matches TRBD1 (6 bases). CDR1 and CDR2 from the germline V gene are PRHDT and FYEKMQ (reference sequence). This CDR3 spans 14 amino acids. V was clipped by 0 bases and J by 6 bases, with 11 bases between them.

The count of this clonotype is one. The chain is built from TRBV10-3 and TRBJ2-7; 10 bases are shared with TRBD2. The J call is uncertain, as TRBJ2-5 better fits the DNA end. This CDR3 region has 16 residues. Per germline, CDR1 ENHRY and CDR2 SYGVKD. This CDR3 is CAISGASGGSRQTQYF. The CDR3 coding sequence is TGTGCCATCAGTGGGGCTAGCGGGGGCTCAAGACAGACCCAGTACTTC.

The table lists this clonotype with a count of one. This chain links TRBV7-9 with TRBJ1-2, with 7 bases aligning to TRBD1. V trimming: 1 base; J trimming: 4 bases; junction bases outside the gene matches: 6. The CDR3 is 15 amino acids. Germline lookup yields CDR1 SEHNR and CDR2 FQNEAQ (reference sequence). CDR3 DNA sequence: TGTGCCAGCAGCTTAGAAAACAGGGGAGGCTATGGCTACACCTTC. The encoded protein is CASSLENRGGYGYTF.

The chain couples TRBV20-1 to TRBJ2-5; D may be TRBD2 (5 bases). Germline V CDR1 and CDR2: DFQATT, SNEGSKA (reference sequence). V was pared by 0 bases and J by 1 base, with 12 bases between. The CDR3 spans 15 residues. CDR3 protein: CSARDPLRAQETQYF. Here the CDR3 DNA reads TGCAGTGCTAGAGATCCCCTGAGGGCCCAAGAGACCCAGTACTTC.

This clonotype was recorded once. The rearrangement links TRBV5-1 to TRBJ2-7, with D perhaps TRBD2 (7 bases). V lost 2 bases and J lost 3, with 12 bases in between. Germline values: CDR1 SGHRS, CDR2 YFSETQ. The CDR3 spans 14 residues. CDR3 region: CASSFTGGVYEQYF. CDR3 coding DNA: TGCGCCAGCAGCTTTACGGGGGGCGTCTACGAGCAGTACTTC.

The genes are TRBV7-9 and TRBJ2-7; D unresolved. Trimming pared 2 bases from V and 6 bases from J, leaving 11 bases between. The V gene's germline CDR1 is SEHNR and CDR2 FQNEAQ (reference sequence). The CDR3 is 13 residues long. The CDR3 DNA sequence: TGTGCCAGCAGCTTAACTCTTGGGCGCGAGCAGTACTTC. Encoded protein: CASSLTLGREQYF.

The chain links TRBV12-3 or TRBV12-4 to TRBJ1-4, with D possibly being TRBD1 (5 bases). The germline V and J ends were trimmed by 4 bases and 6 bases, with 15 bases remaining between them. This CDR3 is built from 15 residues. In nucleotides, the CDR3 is TGTGCCAGCAGTTATACGGTCCCAGGGTATGAAAAACTGTTTTTT. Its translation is CASSYTVPGYEKLFF.

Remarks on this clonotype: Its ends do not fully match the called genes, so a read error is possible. The CDR3 nucleotides are TGCGCCAGCAGCCAAGATAGCGGAAGCACGGGACGAGAGACCCTGTACTTC. This sequence encodes CASSQDSGSTGRETLYF. V usage is TRBV4-3 and J usage is TRBJ2-5; weak D call: TRBD2 (6 bases). Germline CDR1 LGHNA, CDR2 YSLEER. The length of the CDR3 is 17 residues.

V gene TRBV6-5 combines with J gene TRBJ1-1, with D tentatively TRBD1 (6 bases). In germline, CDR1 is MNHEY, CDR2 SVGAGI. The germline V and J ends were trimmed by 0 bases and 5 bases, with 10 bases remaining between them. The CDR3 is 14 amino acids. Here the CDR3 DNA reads TGTGCCAGCAGTTACTCGGGGGGCGGGACTGAAGCTTTCTTT. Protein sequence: CASSYSGGGTEAFF.

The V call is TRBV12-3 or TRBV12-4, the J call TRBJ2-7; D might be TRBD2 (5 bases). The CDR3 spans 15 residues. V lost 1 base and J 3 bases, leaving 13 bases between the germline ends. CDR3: CASSLGIAKDYEQYF. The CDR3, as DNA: TGTGCCAGCAGTTTAGGAATAGCGAAAGACTACGAGCAGTACTTC.

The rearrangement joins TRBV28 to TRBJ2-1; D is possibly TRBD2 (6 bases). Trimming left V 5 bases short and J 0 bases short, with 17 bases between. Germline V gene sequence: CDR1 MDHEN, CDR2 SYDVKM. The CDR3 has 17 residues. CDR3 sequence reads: CASSPQTLGGSYNEQFF. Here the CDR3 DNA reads TGTGCCAGCAGTCCACAAACTCTCGGGGGCTCCTACAATGAGCAGTTCTTC.

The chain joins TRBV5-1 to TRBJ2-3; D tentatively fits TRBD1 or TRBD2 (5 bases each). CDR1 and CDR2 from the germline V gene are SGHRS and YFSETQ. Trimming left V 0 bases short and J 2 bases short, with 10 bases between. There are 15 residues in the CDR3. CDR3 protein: CASSLAGRLTDTQYF. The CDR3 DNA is TGCGCCAGCAGCTTGGCGGGACGACTCACAGATACGCAGTATTTT.

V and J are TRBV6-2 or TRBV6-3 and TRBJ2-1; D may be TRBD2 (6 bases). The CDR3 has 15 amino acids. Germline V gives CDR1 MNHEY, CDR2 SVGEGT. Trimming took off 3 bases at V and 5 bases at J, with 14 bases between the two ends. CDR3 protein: CASSYLRGLNNEQFF. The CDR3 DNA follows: TGTGCCAGCAGTTATTTGCGGGGTCTAAACAATGAGCAGTTCTTC.